Listed here is a single T cell receptor beta chain. This entry comes from a study of T cells in Graves' hyperthyroidism and ophthalmopathy. PBMCs were collected from a roughly 9.7 ml volume of fresh peripheral blood. RNA transcripts provided the source from which TCR beta CDR3 regions were amplified. TCR CDR3 underwent first-round RT-PCR with the HTBI primer set. Using its own MiXCR run on the multiplex PCR reads, TCRdb lists one record per CDR3 protein. The sample yields roughly 380,000 distinct CDR3 sequences, 19% seen once. The receptor's source is a young woman with Graves' hyperthyroidism. What was sequenced was blood.

CDR3 in amino acids: CAWSVMDRASYEQYF. Written as DNA, the CDR3 is TGTGCCTGGAGTGTAATGGACAGGGCCTCCTACGAGCAGTACTTC. The chain has TRBV30 and TRBJ2-7, with TRBD1 matching over 8 bases. This CDR3 contains 15 residues. Germline V gene data show CDR1 as GTSNPN and CDR2 as SVGIG (reference sequence). V was clipped by 0 bases and J by 0 bases; unmatched bases: 4.